This T cell receptor beta chain was identified during a study of radiation and T cells in renal cell carcinoma. Study information: Nephrectomy followed 15 Gy stereotactic body radiation by 4 weeks. General observations from the study: From baseline, blood top tumor clonotypes peaked at 2 weeks post-radiation.

Notes on this clone: The antigen is undetermined.

The time point: baseline pretreatment blood. The treatment is: 15 Gy SBRT to primary tumor, nephrectomy 4 weeks later. Radiation-treated patients gave blood at baseline, week 2 and week 4. The table came from immunoSEQ multiplex PCR; TCRdb's copy has only in-frame clones and leaves some out. The data contain about 22,000 clones, 80% of them singletons. This CDR3 has 12 residues. Germline trimming cut 6 bases from V and 15 bases from J; bases unmatched to any gene: 11. CDR1 LGHNT and CDR2 FRNRAP come from the germline V gene. Sequenced here: blood, sampled from a patient whose treatment included radiotherapy and nephrectomy. The gene calls are TRBV12-5 and TRBJ2-1, with 7 nucleotides matching TRBD1. This TCR derives from a man in his 60s with renal cell carcinoma. CDR3 in DNA: TGTGCTAGTGGGTCCAACACGGGACAGCCGTTCTTC. This encodes CASGSNTGQPFF.